This TCR beta chain was identified in a study of T cell responses to AZD1222 COVID-19 vaccine. This clone was seen once. The repertoire was sequenced with immunoSEQ multiplex PCR; TCRdb's copy has only in-frame clones and lacks some. In the table there are 90,000 to 150,000 clones, 70% to 90% of which are singletons. Trimming took 1 base from V and 0 from J, leaving 6 bases between them. The germline CDR1 and CDR2 sequences are LGHNA and YSLEER. The CDR3 runs 14 residues. The TCR comes from an adult who received the AZD1222 COVID-19 vaccine. Source: peripheral blood, taken 28 days after the second AZD1222 dose. The rearrangement joins TRBV4-3 to TRBJ1-2; D is ambiguous. CDR3 region: CASSQVTANYGYTF. CDR3 DNA: TGCGCCAGCAGCCAAGTTACAGCTAACTATGGCTACACCTTC.